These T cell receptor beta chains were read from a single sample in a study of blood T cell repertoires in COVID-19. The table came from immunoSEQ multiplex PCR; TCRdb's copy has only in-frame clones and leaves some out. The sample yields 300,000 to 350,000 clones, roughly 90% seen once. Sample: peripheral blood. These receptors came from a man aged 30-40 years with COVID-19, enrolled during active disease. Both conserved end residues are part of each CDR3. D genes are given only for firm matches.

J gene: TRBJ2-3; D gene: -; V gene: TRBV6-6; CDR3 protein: CASRFNQGTDTQYF
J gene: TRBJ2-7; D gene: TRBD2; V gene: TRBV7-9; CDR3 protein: CASSLVGTSFDEQYF
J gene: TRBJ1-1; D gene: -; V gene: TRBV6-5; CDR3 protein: CASAERGEAFF
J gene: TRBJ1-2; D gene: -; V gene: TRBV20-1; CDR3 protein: CSAKGGGYTF
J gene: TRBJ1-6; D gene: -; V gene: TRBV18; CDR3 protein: CASSPGGRALALHF
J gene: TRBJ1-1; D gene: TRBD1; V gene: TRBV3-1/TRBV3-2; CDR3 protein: CASSLTDRGEAFF
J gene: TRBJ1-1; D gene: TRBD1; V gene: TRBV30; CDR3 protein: CAWSHPGQGVEAFF
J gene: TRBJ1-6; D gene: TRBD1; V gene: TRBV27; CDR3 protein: CASRDRWNSPLHF
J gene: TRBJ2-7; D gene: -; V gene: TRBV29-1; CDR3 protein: CSADSASSYEQYF
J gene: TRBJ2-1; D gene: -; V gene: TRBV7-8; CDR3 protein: CASSPHRNEQFF
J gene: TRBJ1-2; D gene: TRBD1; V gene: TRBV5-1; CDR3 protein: CASSLATGTSYGYTF
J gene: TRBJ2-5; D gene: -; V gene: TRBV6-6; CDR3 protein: CASSSSMWAQETQYF
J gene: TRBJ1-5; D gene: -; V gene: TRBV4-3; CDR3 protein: CASSPGLGQPQHF
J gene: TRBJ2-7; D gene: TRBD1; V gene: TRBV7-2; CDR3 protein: CASSLPGGYEQYF
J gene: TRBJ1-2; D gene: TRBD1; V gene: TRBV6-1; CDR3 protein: CASSEAQGGGGYTF
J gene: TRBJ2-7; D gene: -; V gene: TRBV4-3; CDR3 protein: CASSQGLAVSPYEQYF